A single sample gave rise to the 15 T cell receptor beta chains below, sequenced in a study of CD8 T cells in Susac syndrome. Roughly 0.45 to 1 ug RNA was reverse transcribed with random hexamers. TCRdb fed the immunoSEQ multiplex PCR reads into MiXCR, producing one record per CDR3 protein. The data contain about 180,000 distinct CDR3 sequences, 85% to 95% of them singletons. The sample comprised CD4+ T cells from PBMCs. The origin of the receptors is a human donor with Susac syndrome.

This clonotype was seen once. The chain employs TRBV6-5 and TRBJ1-1, with 7 bases aligning to TRBD1. V shed 5 bases and J 11 bases; nucleotides not matched to a gene: 11. Germline-derived CDR1 and CDR2 are MNHEY and SVGAGI. CDR3 size: 13 residues. The CDR3 nucleotides read TGTGCCAGCAGTGCCCCGGGACAGTCAACGGCTTTCTTT. Translation gives CASSAPGQSTAFF.

The V call is TRBV27, the J call TRBJ1-6, with TRBD1 matching over 8 bases. This CDR3 has 19 residues. Trimming cost V 8 bases and J 8 bases; bases outside gene matches: 23. Germline V gene lookup returns CDR1 MNHEY and CDR2 SMNVEV (reference sequence). The CDR3 loop is CASGGQGQVGMGAYSPLHF. DNA for the CDR3: TGTGCCAGCGGCGGACAGGGACAGGTTGGAATGGGCGCCTATTCACCCCTCCACTTT.

The chain couples TRBV7-9 to TRBJ1-2; D is possibly TRBD1 (6 bases). Germline V gene data show CDR1 as SEHNR and CDR2 as FQNEAQ (reference sequence). Trimming shortened V by 1 base and J by 8 bases, and 14 bases separated the two germline ends. CDR3 length equals 14 residues. The CDR3 is CASSLGTGQGGYTF. The DNA of the CDR3 is TGTGCCAGCAGCTTAGGTACAGGGCAGGGCGGCTACACCTTC.

V and J are TRBV9 and TRBJ2-5; no clear D. V was clipped by 1 base and J by 2 bases, with 9 bases between them. The CDR3 extends over 14 amino acids. CDR1 SGDLS and CDR2 YYNGEE come from the germline V gene. CDR3 in amino acids: CASSVRGIQETQYF. The CDR3 nucleotides are TGTGCCAGCAGCGTAAGAGGCATACAAGAGACCCAGTACTTC.

The chain uses TRBV9 and TRBJ1-5; TRBD1 agrees at 9 bases. The germline V gene has CDR1 SGDLS and CDR2 YYNGEE. The CDR3 loop spans 14 amino acids. Trimming removed 3 bases from V and 7 bases from J; junction bases left unmatched: 5. Written as DNA, the CDR3 is TGTGCCAGCAGCGAGGGGACAGGGTCGCAGCCCCAGCATTTT. Its translation: CASSEGTGSQPQHF.

This rearrangement joins TRBV14 to TRBJ2-7, with D tentatively TRBD1 or TRBD2 (5 bases each). In germline, CDR1 is SGHDN, CDR2 FVKESK. V dropped 1 base and J dropped 9 bases, with 16 bases sitting between them. The CDR3 extends over 14 amino acids. The DNA for the CDR3 is TGTGCCAGCAGCCAAGTGTTCGGGGCCGAGGGGCAGTACTTC. Translating gives CASSQVFGAEGQYF.

The rearrangement links TRBV24-1 to TRBJ2-5; 7 bases line up with TRBD1. The V gene end was trimmed by 4 bases and the J gene end by 3 bases; junction bases not matched to a gene: 1. CDR3 length: 13 residues. Germline-derived CDR1 and CDR2 are KGHDR and SFDVKD. The DNA for the CDR3 is TGTGCCACCAGTGACGACAGGGAAGAGACCCAGTACTTC. Translated: CATSDDREETQYF.

The rearrangement joins TRBV20-1 to TRBJ2-3; 7 nucleotides agree with TRBD2. Per the germline V gene, CDR1 is DFQATT and CDR2 is SNEGSKA (reference sequence). The CDR3 runs 13 residues. The trim removed 5 bases at V and 5 bases at J, leaving 7 bases unmatched. CDR3 DNA sequence: TGCAGTGCTCAAAGCGGGACGGGAGATACGCAGTATTTT. This sequence encodes CSAQSGTGDTQYF.

The gene calls are TRBV29-1 and TRBJ2-3; 9 nucleotides match TRBD2. Germline-derived CDR1 and CDR2 are SQVTM and ANQGSEA. CDR3 length: 16 amino acids. J was trimmed by 0 bases and V by 4 bases; bases with no gene match: 8. DNA for the CDR3: TGCAGCGTTGTAGGCGGGAGGGCCGACAGCACAGATACGCAGTATTTT. Amino acid sequence: CSVVGGRADSTDTQYF.

This chain links TRBV12-5 with TRBJ2-1, with a weak D call TRBD2 (6 bases). This CDR3 region has 14 residues. V lost 1 base, J lost 4 bases, and 8 bases lay in between. Germline CDR1 LGHNT, CDR2 FRNRAP. CDR3 in DNA: TGTGCTAGTGGTTTGGACGGGGGATACAATGAGCAGTTCTTC. Translation: CASGLDGGYNEQFF.

This chain uses TRBV20-1 with TRBJ1-1, with 8 bases aligning to TRBD1. This CDR3 has 12 residues. V lost 5 bases and J lost 4; bases outside the gene matches: 3. CDR1 is DFQATT, CDR2 SNEGSKA, per germline (reference sequence). The DNA of the CDR3 is TGCAGTGCTCCCAGGGGGCGCACTGAAGCTTTCTTT. Its translation: CSAPRGRTEAFF.

The chain links TRBV20-1 to TRBJ2-1; TRBD2 matches at 9 bases. J gave up 3 bases and V 1 base, and 10 bases lay outside the gene matches. The length of the CDR3 is 17 residues. Germline V lookup: CDR1 DFQATT, CDR2 SNEGSKA (reference sequence). CDR3 protein: CSARGRASGELYNEQFF. The CDR3 DNA sequence: TGCAGTGCTAGAGGGAGGGCTAGCGGGGAACTCTACAATGAGCAGTTCTTC.

This rearrangement joins TRBV7-9 to TRBJ2-1; D is undetermined. CDR1 and CDR2 (germline): SEHNR, FQNEAQ (reference sequence). Trimming stripped 5 bases from V and 1 base from J, with 12 bases between. The CDR3 sequence is 15 residues long. The CDR3 coding sequence is TGTGCCAGCAGCAAAGACAAGGGTTCCTACAATGAGCAGTTCTTC. Translated, it gives CASSKDKGSYNEQFF. Full variable domain (missing parts from reference TRBV7-9 and TRBJ2-1): DTGVSQNPRHKITKRGQNVTFRCDPISEHNRLYWYRQTLGQGPEFLTYFQNEAQLEKSRLLSDRFSAERPKGSFSTLEIQRTEQGDSAMYLCASSKDKGSYNEQFFGPGTRLTVL.

This clonotype was observed once. V usage is TRBV12-3 or TRBV12-4 and J usage is TRBJ2-7, with 12 bases fitting TRBD2. This CDR3 comprises 16 residues. V gave up 3 bases and J gave up 2 bases; unmatched junction bases: 5. In nucleotides, the CDR3 is TGTGCCAGCAGTTTTGCCGGACTAGCGGGAACCTACGAGCAGTACTTC. Residues: CASSFAGLAGTYEQYF.

This clonotype appeared once. This chain joins TRBV5-6 and TRBJ2-1; 8 nucleotides align to TRBD2. Trimming at V came to 2 bases and at J to 7 bases, leaving 8 bases not matched to a gene. CDR3 length: 15 residues. Germline-derived CDR1 and CDR2 are SGHDT and YYEEEE. The CDR3 loop reads CASSFASGRGNEQFF. The DNA for the CDR3 is TGTGCCAGCAGCTTTGCATCCGGGAGGGGGAATGAGCAGTTCTTC.